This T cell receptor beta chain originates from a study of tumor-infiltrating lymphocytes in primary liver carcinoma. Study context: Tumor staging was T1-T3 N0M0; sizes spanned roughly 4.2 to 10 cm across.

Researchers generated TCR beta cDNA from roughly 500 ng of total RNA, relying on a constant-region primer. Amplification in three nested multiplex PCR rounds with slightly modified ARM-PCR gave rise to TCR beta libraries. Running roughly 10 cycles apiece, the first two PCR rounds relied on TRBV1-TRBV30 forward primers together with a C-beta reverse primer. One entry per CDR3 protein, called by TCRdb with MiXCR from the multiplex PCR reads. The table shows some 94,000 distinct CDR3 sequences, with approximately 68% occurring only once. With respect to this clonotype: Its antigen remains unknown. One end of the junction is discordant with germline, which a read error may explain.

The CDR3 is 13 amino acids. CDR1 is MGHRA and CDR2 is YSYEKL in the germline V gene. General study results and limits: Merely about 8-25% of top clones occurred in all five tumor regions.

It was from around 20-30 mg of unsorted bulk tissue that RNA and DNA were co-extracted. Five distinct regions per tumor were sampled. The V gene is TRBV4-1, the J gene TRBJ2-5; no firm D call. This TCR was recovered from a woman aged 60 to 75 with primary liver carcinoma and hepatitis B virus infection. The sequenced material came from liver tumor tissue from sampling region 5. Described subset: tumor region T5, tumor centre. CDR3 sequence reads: CASNQAGVETQYF. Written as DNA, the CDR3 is TGCGCTAGCAACCAAGCTGGGGTAGAGACCCAGTACTTC.